These 13 T cell receptor beta chains were sequenced from one sample in a study of T cells after yellow fever vaccination. TCRdb reanalysed the 5' RACE reads using MiXCR and keeps one entry per CDR3 protein. Of fewer than 650,000 distinct CDR3 sequences listed, roughly 22% are singletons. This material consisted of PBMCs, taken roughly 20 days after the first yellow fever vaccination. These TCRs come from a man younger than 30 who received the YFV17D yellow fever vaccine.

The rearrangement uses TRBV5-6 and TRBJ2-1; TRBD1 agrees at 10 bases. J lost 4 bases, V lost 7 bases, and 5 bases had no gene match. The CDR3 covers 14 residues. Germline CDR1 and CDR2: SGHDT and YYEEEE. CDR3 residues: CASGRDRGYNEQFF. In DNA, the CDR3 is TGTGCCAGCGGCCGGGACAGGGGTTACAATGAGCAGTTCTTC.

The chain joins TRBV10-3 to TRBJ2-7; D remains ambiguous. Germline V gene lookup returns CDR1 ENHRY and CDR2 SYGVKD. CDR3 length: 13 residues. V lost 2 bases and J 1 base, leaving 6 bases between the germline ends. The CDR3 nucleotides are TGTGCCATCAGTGAGGAGGAGTCCTACGAGCAGTACGTC. Protein product: CAISEEESYEQYV.

The chain carries TRBV20-1 and TRBJ2-5; 13 bases line up with TRBD2. The junction had 7 bases not matched to a gene; V was cut back by 3 bases and J by 0 bases. The CDR3 totals 17 residues. Germline V gives CDR1 DFQATT, CDR2 SNEGSKA (reference sequence). The CDR3 DNA is TGCAGTGCTAGGCCGACTAGCGGGGGGCCAAACCAAGAGACCCAGTACTTC. This translates into CSARPTSGGPNQETQYF.

This clonotype has more than one count but fewer than ten. The chain has TRBV7-3 and TRBJ1-1, with 10 bases identical to TRBD1. CDR1 SGHTA and CDR2 FQGTGA come from the germline V gene. The trim removed 5 bases at V and 9 bases at J, leaving 6 bases unmatched. CDR3 length: 13 residues. The CDR3: CASSQDRGGKAFF. DNA of the CDR3: TGTGCCAGCAGCCAGGACAGGGGGGGGAAAGCTTTCTTT. Using reference TRBV7-3 and TRBJ1-1 for the parts outside the CDR3, the full variable domain is GAGVSQTPSNKVTEKGKYVELRCDPISGHTALYWYRQSLGQGPEFLIYFQGTGAADDSGLPNDRFFAVRPEGSVSTLKIQRTERGDSAVYLCASSQDRGGKAFFGQGTRLTVV.

The genes are TRBV7-2 and TRBJ2-3, with D hard to call. The V end was cut by 5 bases, the J end by 9 bases, with 18 bases between. The CDR3 has 14 amino acids. Germline V gene data show CDR1 as SGHTA and CDR2 as FQGNSA. Here the CDR3 reads CASSPPPVRETQYF. The CDR3 nucleotides are TGTGCCAGCAGCCCACCACCCGTGCGAGAAACGCAGTATTTT.

The chain employs TRBV4-1 and TRBJ1-2; 9 bases fit TRBD1. The V gene's germline CDR1 is MGHRA and CDR2 YSYEKL. V was clipped by 4 bases and J by 6 bases; unmatched bases: 12. CDR3 size: 16 residues. This CDR3 is CASSPGQGLSGDGYTF. The CDR3 region has the DNA TGCGCCAGCAGCCCGGGACAGGGCCTGTCCGGTGATGGCTACACCTTC.

The genes are TRBV4-3 and TRBJ1-1, with D uncertain. Germline loops: CDR1 LGHNA, CDR2 YSLEER. V lost 1 base to trimming and J lost 0 bases, with 9 bases between them. CDR3 length: 15 amino acids. CDR3 sequence (DNA): TGCGCCAGCAGCCAAGGGGCAGCCATGAACACTGAAGCTTTCTTT. Translating gives CASSQGAAMNTEAFF.

This chain joins TRBV6-1 and TRBJ1-1; TRBD1 aligns across 9 bases. CDR1 and CDR2 from the germline V gene are MNHNS and SASEGT. With 5 bases clipped from V and 5 bases from J, the junction kept 6 bases outside the gene matches. The CDR3 is 14 residues long. CDR3 in amino acids: CASSPPTGGTEAFF. Here the CDR3 DNA reads TGTGCCAGCAGTCCACCGACAGGGGGGACTGAAGCTTTCTTT.

The genes are TRBV4-1 and TRBJ2-5; D might be TRBD2 (6 bases). Germline CDR1 is MGHRA and CDR2 is YSYEKL. The CDR3 is 14 amino acids. Between the trimmed V and J ends, which lost 4 bases and 5 bases, there was a span of 14 bases. The CDR3 DNA sequence: TGCGCCAGCAGCCGCCTGGGGCTAGCGGAGACCCAGTACTTC. This encodes CASSRLGLAETQYF.

Many counts were recorded for this clonotype. The rearrangement joins TRBV7-3 to TRBJ2-2; D call uncertain. Deletions cut 2 bases from V and 7 bases from J, with 17 bases between. This CDR3 spans 16 amino acids. Germline CDR1 SGHTA, CDR2 FQGTGA. The CDR3 here is CASSLVSWQLGGELFF. CDR3 sequence (DNA): TGTGCCAGCAGCTTAGTATCATGGCAATTGGGCGGGGAGCTGTTTTTT.

This chain uses TRBV7-2 with TRBJ2-5; D not resolved. The CDR3 length is 13 residues. Deletions cut 3 bases from V and 2 bases from J, with 7 bases between. Germline CDR1 SGHTA, CDR2 FQGNSA. CDR3 in amino acids: CASSFNRQETQYF. CDR3 sequence (DNA): TGTGCCAGCAGCTTTAACCGACAAGAGACCCAGTACTTC. Drawing the rest from reference TRBV7-2 and TRBJ2-5, the complete variable domain is GAGVSQSPSNKVTEKGKDVELRCDPISGHTALYWYRQSLGQGLEFLIYFQGNSAPDKSGLPSDRFSAERTGGSVSTLTIQRTQQEDSAVYLCASSFNRQETQYFGPGTRLLVL.

The rearrangement joins TRBV5-6 to TRBJ2-7; 7 nucleotides align to TRBD2. This CDR3 comprises 15 residues. V shed 0 bases and J 4 bases; nucleotides not matched to a gene: 7. Germline V lookup: CDR1 SGHDT, CDR2 YYEEEE. CDR3 sequence (DNA): TGTGCCAGCAGCTTGGGGACTAGTGCGTGGTACGAGCAGTACTTC. Translated: CASSLGTSAWYEQYF.

This clonotype has just a few counts. The V gene is TRBV20-1, the J gene TRBJ1-1; the D is unclear. CDR1 is DFQATT and CDR2 is SNEGSKA in the germline V gene (reference sequence). V gave up 5 bases and J gave up 0 bases, with 13 bases separating them. CDR3 length: 14 amino acids. Here the CDR3 reads CSAVTAGMNTEAFF. The DNA of the CDR3 is TGCAGTGCTGTTACGGCGGGAATGAACACTGAAGCTTTCTTT.